Shown below are 25 T cell receptor beta chains from a single sample sequenced in a study of T-cell memory formation after mild COVID-19 (dated by TCRdb to about 2021). Library preparation employed 5' RACE. The reads were generated on an Illumina NovaSeq 6000. Clones were called with MiXCR by TCRdb after fastp trimmed the public reads at Q25, and only in-frame beta chains were retained. A single entry per CDR3 protein holds the most common genes and DNA from its merged rows. In this sample the table shows 300,000 to 400,000 distinct CDR3 sequences, more than 15% of which occur a single time. In total, the top ten clones hold 20% to 25% of the sample. Material for sequencing was PBMCs or a T cell subset sorted from them (not recorded which). These receptors came from a man between 18 and 29 years old who had mild COVID-19 (a few samples of this study predate the infection). The sample titles of this study are shuffled in the database, so cell type and time point are left out; the donor was told from shared clones.

The V gene is TRBV20-1, the J gene TRBJ2-3; TRBD2 aligns across 9 bases. Germline CDR1 DFQATT, CDR2 SNEGSKA (reference sequence). V gave up 5 bases and J gave up 4 bases; unmatched junction bases: 10. The CDR3 has 15 amino acids. The CDR3 is CSARYGAGGPDTQYF. CDR3 nucleotide sequence: TGCAGTGCTCGCTACGGAGCGGGGGGCCCAGATACGCAGTATTTT.

The chain uses TRBV5-1 and TRBJ2-2, with 8 bases aligning to TRBD1. The CDR3 totals 15 residues. Germline CDR1 and CDR2: SGHRS and YFSETQ. The J segment lost 7 bases and the V segment lost 4 bases, leaving 9 bases of the junction unmatched. The CDR3 region is CASSPGQGIGGELFF. Written as DNA, the CDR3 is TGCGCCAGCAGCCCCGGACAGGGCATCGGCGGGGAGCTGTTTTTT.

This clonotype was detected only a few times. This chain connects TRBV6-5 to TRBJ1-2; a weak D match, TRBD1 (5 bases). CDR1 is MNHEY, CDR2 SVGAGI, per germline. This CDR3 has 11 amino acids. V lost 10 bases, J lost 8 bases, and 14 bases lay in between. The CDR3 DNA is TGTGCCATCCGGGGGGGGATCGGCTACACCTTC. Protein: CAIRGGIGYTF.

The V call is TRBV5-1, the J call TRBJ2-5, with TRBD2 identical over 7 bases. Germline V lookup: CDR1 SGHRS, CDR2 YFSETQ. Germline trimming cut 4 bases from V and 2 bases from J; bases unmatched to any gene: 8. The CDR3 spans 15 residues. CDR3 amino acids: CASSGAGTTQETQYF. The CDR3 region has the DNA TGCGCCAGCAGCGGAGCCGGGACTACACAAGAGACCCAGTACTTC.

This clonotype was picked up a small number of times. The chain employs TRBV7-3 and TRBJ2-3, with TRBD2 matching 8 bases. The length of the CDR3 is 17 residues. V shed 0 bases and J 1 base; nucleotides not matched to a gene: 6. Germline CDR1 and CDR2: SGHTA and FQGTGA. The CDR3: CASSLTSAGGRTDTQYF. CDR3 sequence (DNA): TGTGCCAGCAGCTTAACGTCCGCGGGGGGACGCACAGATACGCAGTATTTT.

The chain is built from TRBV19 and TRBJ2-3; TRBD1 might be the D (6 bases). There are 14 residues in the CDR3. V dropped 5 bases and J dropped 6 bases, with 15 bases sitting between them. The germline gives CDR1 LNHDA, CDR2 SQIVND (reference sequence). The CDR3 here is CASSAGTTRDTQYF. The DNA of the CDR3 is TGTGCCAGTAGTGCCGGGACAACCAGGGATACGCAGTATTTT.

The chain uses TRBV7-3 and TRBJ2-1, with 9 bases fitting TRBD2. Germline trimming cut 0 bases from V and 4 bases from J; bases unmatched to any gene: 7. This CDR3 is 17 amino acids long. Looked up from germline, CDR1 is SGHTA and CDR2 is FQGTGA. CDR3 in amino acids: CASSLTGASGEYNEQFF. DNA of the CDR3: TGTGCCAGCAGCTTAACTGGGGCTAGCGGGGAGTACAATGAGCAGTTCTTC.

This clonotype was counted between two and nine times. This chain links TRBV4-3 with TRBJ2-1, with D maybe TRBD2 (7 bases). This CDR3 is built from 17 residues. Germline V gene lookup returns CDR1 LGHNA and CDR2 YSLEER. Trimming removed 0 bases from V and 4 bases from J, with 16 bases in between. CDR3 coding DNA: TGCGCCAGCAGCCAAGAGTTTATGGGGGGGACATACAATGAGCAGTTCTTC. Protein: CASSQEFMGGTYNEQFF.

This clonotype was counted only a few times. The chain couples TRBV12-3 or TRBV12-4 to TRBJ2-5; no reliable D call. V was shortened by 5 bases and J by 7 bases, with 11 bases between the two germline ends. This CDR3 is built from 12 residues. The CDR3 nucleotides are TGTGCCAGCAGTGACGACGGGTGGACCCAGTACTTC. This translates into CASSDDGWTQYF.

This clonotype was counted a few times. The V gene is TRBV29-1, the J gene TRBJ2-7; 7 nucleotides line up with TRBD1. V was pared by 7 bases and J by 0 bases, with 6 bases of the junction left unmatched. CDR1 and CDR2 (germline): SQVTM, ANQGSEA. CDR3 length equals 13 residues. The CDR3 sequence: CSATTGSSYEQYF. The CDR3 bases are TGCAGCGCGACGACAGGGAGCTCCTACGAGCAGTACTTC.

In its sample, this clonotype was seen many times. The chain combines TRBV7-2 with TRBJ2-3; D ambiguous. Per germline, CDR1 SGHTA and CDR2 FQGNSA. V gave up 5 bases and J gave up 2 bases, with 20 bases separating them. This CDR3 spans 17 amino acids. The CDR3 coding sequence is TGTGCCAGCAGCCTGCAGCTTTTGGGCGGTCTCACAGATACGCAGTATTTT. Its translation is CASSLQLLGGLTDTQYF. Together with reference TRBV7-2 and TRBJ2-3, the CDR3 gives the full variable domain: GAGVSQSPSNKVTEKGKDVELRCDPISGHTALYWYRQSLGQGLEFLIYFQGNSAPDKSGLPSDRFSAERTGGSVSTLTIQRTQQEDSAVYLCASSLQLLGGLTDTQYFGPGTRLTVL.

This clonotype has ten or more counts. This rearrangement joins TRBV27 to TRBJ2-3, with D uncertain. Germline-derived CDR1 and CDR2 are MNHEY and SMNVEV (reference sequence). The CDR3 sequence is 14 residues long. The ends were cut back, 4 bases at V and 2 bases at J, with 10 bases in the middle. CDR3 protein: CASSSNAVTDTQYF. The CDR3 region has the DNA TGTGCCAGCAGTTCAAACGCGGTCACAGATACGCAGTATTTT.

This clonotype appeared a few times. The gene calls are TRBV20-1 and TRBJ2-1; the D gene is possibly TRBD1 (6 bases). V was cut by 6 bases and J by 5 bases, with 14 bases left in between. Germline CDR1 and CDR2: DFQATT and SNEGSKA (reference sequence). CDR3 length equals 13 residues. This chain's CDR3 is CSAPQDRNNEQFF. The DNA of the CDR3 is TGCAGTGCCCCACAAGACAGGAACAATGAGCAGTTCTTC.

This clonotype was counted between two and nine times. The CDR3 coding sequence is TGTGCCACCGGAGAATCAAAGACCGCCGGAGAGACCCAGTACTTC. This translates into CATGESKTAGETQYF. The chain is built from TRBV15 and TRBJ2-5; no firm D call. The CDR3 length is 15 residues. With 8 bases removed from V and 4 bases from J, the gap between germline ends came to 20 bases. Germline assignment: CDR1 LNHNV and CDR2 YYDKDF (reference sequence).

This clonotype came up a few times. The chain combines TRBV12-3 or TRBV12-4 with TRBJ1-2; D remains unclear. The CDR3 loop spans 12 amino acids. V was trimmed by 0 bases and J by 4 bases, leaving 3 bases between them. Here the CDR3 DNA reads TGTGCCAGCAGTTTAGCCAGCTATGGCTACACCTTC. Translating it yields CASSLASYGYTF.

This clonotype was found many times. The chain has TRBV4-1 and TRBJ2-1, with 9 bases identical to TRBD2. CDR1 and CDR2 (germline): MGHRA, YSYEKL. J gave up 3 bases and V 0 bases, and 6 bases lay outside the gene matches. This CDR3 comprises 17 residues. CDR3 nucleotides: TGCGCCAGCAGCCAAGATAAAAGTAGCGGGGGCTACAATGAGCAGTTCTTC. This sequence encodes CASSQDKSSGGYNEQFF.

The chain is built from TRBV7-2 and TRBJ2-3, with D unresolved. The germline V gene has CDR1 SGHTA and CDR2 FQGNSA. V lost 7 bases and J lost 0, with 11 bases in between. The CDR3 runs 14 residues. For the CDR3, the DNA is TGTGCCAGCACCCGTCGGTACAGCACAGATACGCAGTATTTT. It yields the protein CASTRRYSTDTQYF. The complete variable domain, with remaining parts taken from reference TRBV7-2 and TRBJ2-3, reads GAGVSQSPSNKVTEKGKDVELRCDPISGHTALYWYRQSLGQGLEFLIYFQGNSAPDKSGLPSDRFSAERTGGSVSTLTIQRTQQEDSAVYLCASTRRYSTDTQYFGPGTRLTVL.

The chain joins TRBV11-2 to TRBJ2-3, with TRBD2 identical over 11 bases. Trimming took 2 bases from V and 3 from J; bases not matched to a gene: 1. There are 15 residues in the CDR3. CDR1 is SGHAT, CDR2 FQNNGV, per germline. CDR3 in amino acids: CASSLRLAGTDTQYF. Here the CDR3 DNA reads TGTGCCAGCAGCTTACGACTAGCGGGAACAGATACGCAGTATTTT. Full variable domain (remainder filled in from reference TRBV11-2 and TRBJ2-3): EAGVAQSPRYKIIEKRQSVAFWCNPISGHATLYWYQQILGQGPKLLIQFQNNGVVDDSQLPKDRFSAERLKGVDSTLKIQPAKLEDSAVYLCASSLRLAGTDTQYFGPGTRLTVL.

The chain links TRBV11-2 to TRBJ2-4; perhaps TRBD1 as D (6 bases). Trimming stripped 5 bases from V and 2 bases from J, with 13 bases between. The germline V gene encodes CDR1 SGHAT and CDR2 FQNNGV. CDR3 length: 15 residues. CDR3 in DNA: TGTGCCAGCAGCCCCCTACAGGGACCCAAAAACATTCAGTACTTC. Translated: CASSPLQGPKNIQYF. The whole variable domain, filled in from reference TRBV11-2 and TRBJ2-4, reads EAGVAQSPRYKIIEKRQSVAFWCNPISGHATLYWYQQILGQGPKLLIQFQNNGVVDDSQLPKDRFSAERLKGVDSTLKIQPAKLEDSAVYLCASSPLQGPKNIQYFGAGTRLSVL.

V is TRBV6-7 and J is TRBJ2-7, with 7 bases fitting TRBD1. TRBV6-7 is an ORF; its function is uncertain. This CDR3 has 20 amino acids. After removal of 2 bases from V and 2 bases from J, the junction contained 21 bases not matched to a gene. CDR3 nucleotides: TGTGCCAGCAGTTACACCACTCAAGAACTTTGGGACAGCTGCCCCTACGAGCAGTACGTC. It codes for CASSYTTQELWDSCPYEQYV.

This clonotype occurred many times. CDR3 bases: TGCAGTGCTAGAGCCGGCGCGGGCAACACTGAAGCTTTCTTT. It translates to CSARAGAGNTEAFF. V and J are TRBV20-1 and TRBJ1-1; D gene ambiguous. From germline, CDR1 is DFQATT and CDR2 SNEGSKA (reference sequence). This CDR3 comprises 14 residues. V lost 1 base and J lost 2, with 11 bases in between.

This clonotype was observed once. The chain uses TRBV2 and TRBJ1-5, with 7 bases aligning to TRBD1. The ends lost 5 bases at V and 11 bases at J; junction bases unmatched: 12. This CDR3 is built from 14 residues. CDR1 and CDR2 from the germline V gene are SNHLY and FYNNEI. In DNA, the CDR3 is TGTGCCAGCAGTACCGACAGGGATGGCCCGGCCCAGCATTTT. Translation gives CASSTDRDGPAQHF.

The chain has TRBV2 and TRBJ2-3; weak D call: TRBD2 (5 bases). V gave up 8 bases and J gave up 3 bases, with 15 bases separating them. The CDR3 is 14 residues long. Per the germline V gene, CDR1 is SNHLY and CDR2 is FYNNEI. The CDR3 region is CASAAGVRTDTQYF. The CDR3 DNA follows: TGTGCCAGCGCCGCGGGCGTACGGACAGATACGCAGTATTTT.

This clonotype was observed a few times. The CDR3, as DNA: TGTGCCAGCAGCTTAGCGGAGGGCGGTCCAACCTACGAGCAGTACTTC. Residues: CASSLAEGGPTYEQYF. The V and J genes are TRBV7-8 and TRBJ2-7; D possibly corresponds to TRBD2 (6 bases). The germline V gene has CDR1 SGHVS and CDR2 FQNEAQ. This CDR3 is 16 amino acids long. Trimming shortened V by 0 bases and J by 2 bases, and 14 bases separated the two germline ends.

The V gene is TRBV7-2, the J gene TRBJ1-6, with 9 positions matching TRBD1. Germline loops: CDR1 SGHTA, CDR2 FQGNSA. The CDR3 contains 15 residues. V lost 4 bases to trimming and J lost 9 bases; unmatched junction nucleotides: 7. Here the CDR3 DNA reads TGTGCCAGCAGCTCAAACACAGGGGGCAGTTCACCCCTCCACTTT. The encoded protein is CASSSNTGGSSPLHF.